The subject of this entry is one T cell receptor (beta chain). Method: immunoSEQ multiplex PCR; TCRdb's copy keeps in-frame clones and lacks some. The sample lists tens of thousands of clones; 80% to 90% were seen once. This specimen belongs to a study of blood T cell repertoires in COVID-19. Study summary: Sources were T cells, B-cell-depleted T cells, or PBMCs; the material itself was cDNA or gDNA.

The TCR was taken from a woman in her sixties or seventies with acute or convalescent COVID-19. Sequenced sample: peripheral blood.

The CDR3 spells CASKQIATNEKLFF. CDR3 DNA: TGCGCCAGCAAACAGATTGCAACTAATGAAAAACTGTTTTTT. The chain recombines TRBV5-1 with TRBJ1-4, with unresolved D. CDR1 and CDR2 from the germline V gene are SGHRS and YFSETQ. V dropped 6 bases and J dropped 0 bases, with 9 bases sitting between them. The CDR3 length is 14 residues.